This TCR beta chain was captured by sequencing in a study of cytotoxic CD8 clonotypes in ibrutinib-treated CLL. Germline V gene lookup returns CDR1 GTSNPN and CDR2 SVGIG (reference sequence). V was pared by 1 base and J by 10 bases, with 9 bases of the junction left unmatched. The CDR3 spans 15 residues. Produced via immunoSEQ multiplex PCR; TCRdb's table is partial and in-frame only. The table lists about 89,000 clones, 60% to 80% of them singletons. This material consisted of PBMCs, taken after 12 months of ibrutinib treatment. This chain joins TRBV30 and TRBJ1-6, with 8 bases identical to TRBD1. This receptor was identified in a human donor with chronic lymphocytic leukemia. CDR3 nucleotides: TGTGCCTGGAGTGCGCTCAGGGGGCGGAAATCACCCCTCCACTTT. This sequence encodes CAWSALRGRKSPLHF.